This T cell receptor beta chain stems from a study of shared clonotypes between healthy human individuals. General observations from the study: Among donors, sharing of clonotypes was expected to be affected by sequencing depth.

All donors qualified as healthy HIV-negative adults and had experienced no recent acute infections or vaccinations. In regard to this clone: Its specificity is unknown.

In replicate PCRs of sorted subsets, around 0.2 ug DNA, tens of thousands of T cell genomes, was used. Only in-frame clones appear in the TCRdb table, and some are missing; sequencing was by immunoSEQ multiplex PCR. The data contain hundreds of thousands of clones, about 74% of them singletons. The germline V gene has CDR1 MRHNA and CDR2 SNTAGT. Deletions cut 3 bases from V and 3 bases from J, with 9 bases between. The CDR3 sequence is 15 residues long. J is TRBJ2-6 and V is TRBV6-4, with unresolved D. The TCR was taken from a man aged 25-45 years in good health. Sequenced sample: memory CD4+ T cells sorted from blood. Subset noted: CD45RA-negative fraction. The CDR3 bases are TGTGCCAGCAGTGAGTCAGCGAATGGGGCCAACGTCCTGACTTTC. It encodes CASSESANGANVLTF.